These 11 T cell receptor beta chains originate from one sample sequenced in a study of blood T cell repertoires in COVID-19. Repertoires were generated with immunoSEQ multiplex PCR, while TCRdb's copy carries only in-frame clones and drops some. The sample contains 95,000 to 150,000 clones, 75% to 85% of which appear only once. The sample comprised peripheral blood. The origin of the receptors is a woman in her 50s with acute or convalescent COVID-19.

This sequence joins TRBV28 and TRBJ2-7; 7 bases match TRBD1. Trimming cost V 5 bases and J 2 bases; bases outside gene matches: 9. The CDR3 length is 15 residues. Germline V CDR1 and CDR2: MDHEN, SYDVKM. The CDR3 spells CASSPPGTATYEQYF. The CDR3 bases are TGTGCCAGCAGTCCCCCCGGGACAGCTACCTACGAGCAGTACTTC.

This chain connects TRBV4-1 to TRBJ1-5, with TRBD1 matching over 8 bases. The ends lost 1 base at V and 1 base at J; junction bases unmatched: 6. The CDR3 is made up of 17 amino acids. CDR1 MGHRA and CDR2 YSYEKL come from the germline V gene. DNA for the CDR3: TGCGCCAGCAGCCAAGGGACAGGGATGAGGAGCAATCAGCCCCAGCATTTT. Translating it yields CASSQGTGMRSNQPQHF.

V is TRBV6-1 and J is TRBJ1-5; perhaps TRBD1 as D (5 bases). The CDR3 loop spans 15 amino acids. The V and J ends lost 1 base and 4 bases respectively, with 11 bases between them. Germline V lookup: CDR1 MNHNS, CDR2 SASEGT. CDR3 nucleotide sequence: TGTGCCAGCAGTGAAGGACAGTCGGTAAATCAGCCCCAGCATTTT. Amino acids: CASSEGQSVNQPQHF.

The gene calls are TRBV11-2 and TRBJ1-6; 7 positions match TRBD1. The CDR3 has 14 residues. After removal of 5 bases from V and 11 bases from J, the junction contained 9 bases not matched to a gene. Per the germline V gene, CDR1 is SGHAT and CDR2 is FQNNGV. CDR3 sequence (DNA): TGTGCCAGCAGCGCGTCACAGGGGTCCACACCCCTCCACTTT. Encoded protein: CASSASQGSTPLHF.

V gene TRBV7-3 combines with J gene TRBJ2-2; 13 positions match TRBD2. The CDR3 extends over 20 amino acids. Germline CDR1 and CDR2: SGHTA and FQGTGA. V gave up 1 base and J gave up 4 bases; unmatched junction bases: 12. This CDR3 reads CASSLIPKLAGGLGTGELFF. The DNA of the CDR3 is TGTGCCAGCAGCTTAATCCCGAAACTAGCGGGGGGGCTTGGCACCGGGGAGCTGTTTTTT.

This clone was recorded only once. This rearrangement joins TRBV18 to TRBJ1-1; D not certain. Germline CDR1 KGHSH, CDR2 LQKENI. Trimming shortened V by 9 bases and J by 11 bases, and 25 bases separated the two germline ends. The CDR3 extends over 14 amino acids. CDR3 region: CARTYGLKNLAAFF. In DNA, the CDR3 is TGTGCCAGAACCTACGGGCTCAAAAACCTAGCGGCTTTCTTT.

The gene calls are TRBV19 and TRBJ1-4, with a tentative D call TRBD1 (5 bases). V was trimmed by 5 bases and J by 1 base, leaving 11 bases between them. Germline V gene data show CDR1 as LNHDA and CDR2 as SQIVND (reference sequence). This CDR3 is 15 amino acids long. CDR3 residues: CASSRSGKTNEKLFF. The DNA of the CDR3 is TGTGCCAGTAGTCGATCAGGGAAAACTAATGAAAAACTGTTTTTT.

This clone showed up just once. This sequence joins TRBV6-1 and TRBJ2-1; the D is unclear. Germline loops: CDR1 MNHNS, CDR2 SASEGT. The germline V and J ends were trimmed by 2 bases and 0 bases, with 8 bases remaining between them. The CDR3 contains 15 residues. The CDR3 loop is CASSELASSYNEQFF. CDR3 bases: TGTGCCAGCAGTGAACTGGCCAGCTCCTACAATGAGCAGTTCTTC.

The chain joins TRBV15 to TRBJ2-2; D is unresolved. CDR1 is LNHNV, CDR2 YYDKDF, per germline (reference sequence). The V and J ends lost 8 bases and 2 bases respectively, with 12 bases between them. The CDR3 totals 14 residues. In DNA form, the CDR3 reads TGTGCCACCCTGGGCAGCCCCAACACCGGGGAGCTGTTTTTT. This encodes CATLGSPNTGELFF.

Details on this clone: The sample has other DNA sequences that encode this CDR3 too. The chain is built from TRBV27 and TRBJ2-7; 7 bases are a match to TRBD1. The junction had 1 base not matched to a gene; V was cut back by 2 bases and J by 3 bases. This CDR3 is 13 amino acids long. Germline V lookup: CDR1 MNHEY, CDR2 SMNVEV (reference sequence). The DNA of the CDR3 is TGTGCCAGCAGTTTACGACAGGGCTACGAGCAGTACTTC. Its protein is CASSLRQGYEQYF.

V is TRBV2 and J is TRBJ2-7, with 7 nucleotides matching TRBD1. Losses at the gene ends were 3 bases for V and 4 bases for J; bases not matched to a gene: 6. In germline, CDR1 is SNHLY, CDR2 FYNNEI. The CDR3 is 14 residues long. CDR3 nucleotide sequence: TGTGCCAGCAGTGATCGGGACAGCTCTTACGAGCAGTACTTC. Amino acids: CASSDRDSSYEQYF.